These 4 T cell receptor beta chains originate from one sample sequenced in a study of T cells in Graves' hyperthyroidism and ophthalmopathy. TCR beta CDR3 regions were amplified from RNA. With the HTBI primer set, the TCR CDR3 went through a first round of RT-PCR. TCRdb used MiXCR to reprocess the multiplex PCR reads, holding one entry per CDR3 protein. Found here are about 510,000 distinct CDR3 sequences, roughly 45% of them singletons; the top ten hold about 45%. Sample: peripheral blood or thyroid tissue (not recorded which). These receptors were collected from an adult woman with Graves' disease, either hyperthyroidism or ophthalmopathy (not recorded which).

DNA for the CDR3: TGCGCCAGCAGCCAAGAGGACGAATCACCCCTCCACTTT. Translated: CASSQEDESPLHF. The chain is built from TRBV4-3 and TRBJ1-6; D is undetermined. This CDR3 is 13 amino acids long. Germline CDR1 LGHNA, CDR2 YSLEER. Deletions cut 0 bases from V and 10 bases from J, with 7 bases between.

The chain couples TRBV19 to TRBJ1-2; D might be TRBD1 (5 bases). The CDR3 extends over 13 amino acids. Germline CDR1 and CDR2: LNHDA and SQIVND (reference sequence). Written as DNA, the CDR3 is TGTGCTAGTCGGGACCGCGGCGGCTATGGCTACACCTTC. This encodes CASRDRGGYGYTF.

This chain joins TRBV20-1 and TRBJ1-5; D not resolved. Germline CDR1 and CDR2: DFQATT and SNEGSKA (reference sequence). Trimming removed 0 bases at V and 11 bases at J, with 20 bases between. The CDR3 sequence is 15 residues long. CDR3 protein: CSARDSSGRAQTQHF. CDR3 DNA: TGCAGTGCTAGAGATTCTAGCGGGAGGGCACAGACCCAGCATTTT.

A remark on this clonotype: This may come from a read error, since a much larger clone is one base off. CDR3 nucleotide sequence: TGCAGTGCTAGAGTAGAAGGTTGCGAGCAGTACTTC. Translating gives CSARVEGCEQYF. The J gene is TRBJ2-7, the V gene TRBV20-1; D gene uncertain. This CDR3 is built from 12 residues. V lost 1 base and J lost 6, with 10 bases in between. CDR1 and CDR2 from the germline V gene are DFQATT and SNEGSKA (reference sequence).